The rows below give T cell receptor beta chains drawn from one sample of a study of blood T cell repertoires in COVID-19. Method: immunoSEQ multiplex PCR; TCRdb's copy keeps in-frame clones and lacks some. The table shows fewer than 250,000 clones, with roughly 87% occurring only once. The sequenced material came from PBMCs or T cells enriched from blood (not recorded which). Receptor source: a young man in a cohort exposed to, infected with or recovered from COVID-19 (not recorded which). Both conserved end residues are part of each CDR3. The D gene is left open where the match is weak. Clone size, where shown, is once, few, many, or a class for clones that have expanded.

TRBV6-5	-	-	TRBJ1-5	TGTGCCAGCAGTTACAATCGGGGGTCGGATCAGCCCCAGCATTTT	CASSYNRGSDQPQHF
TRBV7-2	-	-	TRBJ2-4	TGTGCCAGCAGCTTTGTTACTAGCTTTCAGGCCAAAAACATTCAGTACTTC	CASSFVTSFQAKNIQYF
TRBV15	TRBD1	-	TRBJ1-5	TGTGCCACCAGCAGAGGGACAGGGAATCAGCCCCAGCATTTT	CATSRGTGNQPQHF
TRBV27	-	-	TRBJ1-1	TGTGCCAGCAGTTTGGACAGCAACATGAACACTGAAGCTTTCTTT	CASSLDSNMNTEAFF
TRBV19	TRBD1	-	TRBJ1-5	TGTGCCAGTAGTCCTGCCCGGACAGGGTCAAATCAGCCCCAGCATTTT	CASSPARTGSNQPQHF
TRBV13	TRBD1	once	TRBJ1-1	TGTGCCAGCAGCTTAGGGACAGGGGGGAACACTGAAGCTTTCTTT	CASSLGTGGNTEAFF
TRBV10-3	TRBD1	-	TRBJ1-5	TGTGCCATCAGTGAGTCCGACAGGGAAGCATATCAGCCCCAGCATTTT	CAISESDREAYQPQHF
TRBV2	TRBD1	-	TRBJ2-1	TGTGCCACCCACCGGGACAGCGACAATGAGCAGTTCTTC	CATHRDSDNEQFF
TRBV6-2/TRBV6-3	-	once	TRBJ1-2	TGTGCCAGCAGTTACTCGACGGGATCTGACACCTTC	CASSYSTGSDTF
TRBV6-1	TRBD1	-	TRBJ1-5	TGTGCCAGCAGTGAGAGACAGGGGGCGCCGCCCCAGCATTTT	CASSERQGAPPQHF
TRBV3-1/TRBV3-2	TRBD1	-	TRBJ1-6	TGTGCCAGCAGCCAAATCCCCACAGGGGGTAGTTCACCCCTCCACTTT	CASSQIPTGGSSPLHF
TRBV9	-	once	TRBJ1-1	TGTGCCAGCAGCGTAGTAATGGGGGCGATTGAAGCTTTCTTT	CASSVVMGAIEAFF
TRBV20-1	-	once	TRBJ2-7	TGCAGTGCCGAAACTTCCTACGAGCAGTACTTC	CSAETSYEQYF
TRBV28	-	-	TRBJ1-5	TGTGCCAGCAGCCCAGCGGGTCTTGGTTATAGCAATCAGCCCCAGCATTTT	CASSPAGLGYSNQPQHF
TRBV28	TRBD1	-	TRBJ1-5	TGTGCCAGCAGTTTACCTCCCGGGACAGGGGGCAATCAGCCCCAGCATTTT	CASSLPPGTGGNQPQHF
TRBV7-2	TRBD1	-	TRBJ1-2	TGTGCCAGCAGCTTATCACAGGGGGCGAGAGATGGCTACACCTTC	CASSLSQGARDGYTF
TRBV5-1	-	-	TRBJ2-7	TGCGCCAGCAGCTTGAGTGAGGGAGCGGTGATTGAGCAGTACTTC	CASSLSEGAVIEQYF
TRBV28	TRBD2	-	TRBJ2-7	TGTGCCACTGCTGGGGCGGGAGCGATCTACGAGCAGTACTTC	CATAGAGAIYEQYF
TRBV5-1	TRBD1	-	TRBJ2-1	TGCGCCAGCAGCTTGGAACAGGGGGCGTTAGGGCAGTTCTTC	CASSLEQGALGQFF
TRBV6-6	-	-	TRBJ2-4	TGTGCCAGCAGTCGACGGACAGAGAACCCTCTGTACAAAAACATTCAGTACTTC	CASSRRTENPLYKNIQYF
TRBV14	TRBD1	-	TRBJ1-1	TGTGCCAGCAGCCAAATAAAATGGACAGGGCAGAGTGAAGCTTTCTTT	CASSQIKWTGQSEAFF
TRBV28	-	once	TRBJ2-1	TGTGCCAGCAGTAGCGGAATAATTTACAATGAGCAGTTCTTC	CASSSGIIYNEQFF
TRBV14	-	-	TRBJ2-7	TGTGCCAGCAGCCAAGATGTAAGAGGAGAGCAGTACTTC	CASSQDVRGEQYF
TRBV28	TRBD1	-	TRBJ2-5	TGTGCCAGCAGACGCGGGACAGGGAGAGAGACCCAGTACTTC	CASRRGTGRETQYF
TRBV29-1	-	-	TRBJ1-2	TGCAGCGTTGTCACCGACGGACTTGCCTACACCTTC	CSVVTDGLAYTF
TRBV11-2	-	-	TRBJ2-7	TGTGCCAGCAGCTCTCCGGGACTGAGTGTCTACGAGCAGTACTTC	CASSSPGLSVYEQYF
TRBV27	-	-	TRBJ1-1	TGTGCCAGCAGTGCCGGGACAGAAGCTTTCTTT	CASSAGTEAFF
TRBV19	TRBD1	-	TRBJ1-2	TGTGCCAGTAGTAGGGGACAGGGTATGCGCGATGGCTACACCTTC	CASSRGQGMRDGYTF
TRBV6-4	-	medium-sized	TRBJ2-3	TGTGCCAGCTCCCGTAGTGGGGGGACAGATACGCAGTATTTT	CASSRSGGTDTQYF
TRBV27	TRBD1	-	TRBJ2-7	TGTGCCAGCAGCCCCCTCCGGGACAGGGGAGGAGAGCAGTACTTC	CASSPLRDRGGEQYF
TRBV5-4	TRBD2	-	TRBJ2-7	TGTGCCAGCACCTCAGCGGGAGGGCCCCACGAGCAGTACTTC	CASTSAGGPHEQYF
TRBV6-4	TRBD1	-	TRBJ1-1	TGTGCCAGCAGTGCCTCGGGACAGACCGAAGCTTTCTTT	CASSASGQTEAFF
TRBV28	-	once	TRBJ1-3	TGTGCCAGCAGGGCCTCAGGGGACCTTTCTGGAAACACCATATATTTT	CASRASGDLSGNTIYF
TRBV14	-	-	TRBJ1-1	TGTGCCAGCAGTCGGGACATGGGGGTTTTGGGTACTGAAGCTTTCTTT	CASSRDMGVLGTEAFF
TRBV5-1	-	-	TRBJ1-3	TGCGCCAGCAGCTTGGGGCTGGGGGCGCAGGGAAACACCATATATTTT	CASSLGLGAQGNTIYF
TRBV3-1/TRBV3-2	TRBD1	-	TRBJ2-3	TGTGCCAGCAGCCAAATGATCCCGGGACAGGGCGCACAAAAGGAAAAAGATACGCAGTATTTT	CASSQMIPGQGAQKEKDTQYF
TRBV7-9	-	-	TRBJ1-1	TGTGCCAGCAGCTTCGAGGGCTTGAGCACTGAAGCTTTCTTT	CASSFEGLSTEAFF
TRBV7-8	TRBD2	-	TRBJ2-2	TGTGCCAGCAGCCCTAGGGCGGGAGGGGTGAACACCGGGGAGCTGTTTTTT	CASSPRAGGVNTGELFF
TRBV2	-	-	TRBJ2-7	TGTGCCAGCAGTGCCCCCAGCGAGCAGTACTTC	CASSAPSEQYF
TRBV19	TRBD1	-	TRBJ1-2	TGTGCCAGTAGTACCCTCGAGGCCGGGACAGGTGGCTTATTTGACTATGGCTACACCTTC	CASSTLEAGTGGLFDYGYTF
TRBV18	-	-	TRBJ2-2	TGTGCCAGCTCACCACCGGTTTCAGGGGGAGGGAACACCGGGGAGCTGTTTTTT	CASSPPVSGGGNTGELFF
TRBV7-3	TRBD2	-	TRBJ2-2	TGTGCCAGCAGCCCCCAACCCCCCCTAGCGGGCACCGGGGAGCTGTTTTTT	CASSPQPPLAGTGELFF
TRBV7-3	TRBD2	-	TRBJ2-2	TGTGCCAGCAGCGATACTAGCGGGAGCGCCGGGGAGCTGTTTTTT	CASSDTSGSAGELFF
TRBV18	-	-	TRBJ2-7	TGTGCCAGCGCGGGTTCGAAGGGTTTCTGGTCCTACGAGCAGTACTTC	CASAGSKGFWSYEQYF
TRBV9	TRBD2	-	TRBJ2-2	TGTGCCAGCAGCGTAGGGATACTGACTAGCGGGAAACCCGGGGAGCTGTTTTTT	CASSVGILTSGKPGELFF
TRBV4-3	TRBD2	-	TRBJ2-5	TGCGCCAGCAGCCAAGTGTTGGGACTAGCGGGAGCAGCGGAGACCCAGTACTTC	CASSQVLGLAGAAETQYF
TRBV19	TRBD2	-	TRBJ2-7	TGTGCCAGTAGTGGCCGGGGGGATACCTACGAGCAGTACTTC	CASSGRGDTYEQYF
TRBV6-5	-	once	TRBJ1-2	TGTGCCAGCAGCGCGCAGGGGATGGGGTACACCTTC	CASSAQGMGYTF
TRBV5-6	-	-	TRBJ1-1	TGTGCCAGCAGCTTGGTCAGGTCCGAAGCTTTCTTT	CASSLVRSEAFF
TRBV6-5	-	-	TRBJ2-2	TGTGCCAGCAAGGAGGGGCCCGGGGAGCTGTTTTTT	CASKEGPGELFF
TRBV7-9	TRBD2	-	TRBJ2-5	TGTGCCAGCAGTCACGGACTAGCGGGAAGAGAGACCCAGTACTTC	CASSHGLAGRETQYF